These 18 T cell receptor beta chains were all obtained from the same sample, sequenced in a study of PD-L1 blockade in urothelial cancer. Sequencing was performed with immunoSEQ multiplex PCR; in TCRdb, only in-frame clones are kept and a portion is missing. The data hold roughly 100,000 clones, with around four fifths observed a single time. As to time point: peripheral blood 6 weeks after treatment start. Sequences were derived from PBMCs, sampled around atezolizumab (anti-PD-L1) treatment. These receptors were taken from a man aged 65 to 85 with urothelial cancer.

The chain uses TRBV28 and TRBJ1-3; D is unresolved. Trimming left V 6 bases short and J 0 bases short, with 12 bases between. The CDR3 has 15 amino acids. Looked up from germline, CDR1 is MDHEN and CDR2 is SYDVKM. CDR3 DNA: TGTGCCAGCAGAAGCAGTGAGGGCTCTGGAAACACCATATATTTT. Translated: CASRSSEGSGNTIYF.

This clone was seen more than once but under ten times. This sequence joins TRBV18 and TRBJ2-2; D call uncertain. The CDR3 has 15 residues. Germline V CDR1 and CDR2: KGHSH, LQKENI. Between the trimmed V and J ends, which lost 9 bases and 7 bases, there was a span of 21 bases. The CDR3 spells CASPRIPEGGGELFF. DNA of the CDR3: TGTGCCAGTCCGAGGATCCCCGAAGGTGGCGGGGAGCTGTTTTTT.

The gene calls are TRBV7-3 and TRBJ2-1; D might be TRBD2 (5 bases). The CDR3 runs 14 residues. CDR1 SGHTA and CDR2 FQGTGA come from the germline V gene. V was pared by 3 bases and J by 5 bases, with 11 bases between. The CDR3 coding sequence is TGTGCCAGCAGCTTTGATCCGGGGAACAATGAGCAGTTCTTC. Translating it yields CASSFDPGNNEQFF. The variable domain in full, with the rest retrieved from reference TRBV7-3 and TRBJ2-1, is GAGVSQTPSNKVTEKGKYVELRCDPISGHTALYWYRQSLGQGPEFLIYFQGTGAADDSGLPNDRFFAVRPEGSVSTLKIQRTERGDSAVYLCASSFDPGNNEQFFGPGTRLTVL.

The chain combines TRBV21-1 with TRBJ1-1. TRBV21-1 constitutes a pseudogene. The CDR3 runs to 16 residues. In nucleotides, the CDR3 is TGTGCCAGCAGCAAAGCAAAGATTATCTTGAGGACTGAAGCTTTCTTT. This codes for CASSKAKIILRTEAFF.

In its sample, this clone was seen many times. The V and J genes are TRBV4-3 and TRBJ1-2, with D possibly TRBD1 on 5 matching bases. CDR3 length equals 16 residues. CDR1 and CDR2 from the germline V gene are LGHNA and YSLEER. V lost 0 bases to trimming and J lost 6 bases, with 17 bases between them. This CDR3 is CASSQERDLRVHGYTF. In DNA form, the CDR3 reads TGCGCCAGCAGCCAAGAAAGAGACCTCAGGGTTCATGGCTACACCTTC.

The chain recombines TRBV4-1 with TRBJ1-5, with D maybe TRBD1 (6 bases). V was trimmed by 0 bases and J by 6 bases, leaving 12 bases between them. This CDR3 comprises 15 residues. Per germline, CDR1 MGHRA and CDR2 YSYEKL. Written as DNA, the CDR3 is TGCGCCAGCAGCCAAGATAGGGCAGGGGCTCAGCCCCAGCATTTT. This gives the protein CASSQDRAGAQPQHF.

This chain joins TRBV27 and TRBJ1-1, with TRBD1 matching 7 bases. From germline, CDR1 is MNHEY and CDR2 SMNVEV (reference sequence). The CDR3 is 13 residues long. J gave up 7 bases and V 2 bases, and 4 bases lay outside the gene matches. The CDR3: CASSLLGGLEAFF. CDR3 sequence (DNA): TGTGCCAGCAGTTTACTAGGGGGCCTTGAAGCTTTCTTT.

The gene calls are TRBV5-1 and TRBJ2-1; 7 bases align to TRBD2. Germline V gene sequence: CDR1 SGHRS, CDR2 YFSETQ. V trimming: 0 bases; J trimming: 5 bases; junction bases outside the gene matches: 5. The CDR3 consists of 15 residues. CDR3: CASSLGASGNNEQFF. CDR3 sequence (DNA): TGCGCCAGCAGCTTGGGGGCTAGCGGTAACAATGAGCAGTTCTTC.

This rearrangement joins TRBV27 to TRBJ1-1; maybe TRBD1 (5 bases). The germline gives CDR1 MNHEY, CDR2 SMNVEV (reference sequence). Deletions cut 0 bases from V and 7 bases from J, with 12 bases between. The CDR3 spans 14 residues. The CDR3 region has the DNA TGTGCCAGCAGTTTATCCGCAGGGCGGGGTGAAGCTTTCTTT. This codes for CASSLSAGRGEAFF.

The chain employs TRBV2 and TRBJ2-5; 10 nucleotides line up with TRBD2. Trimming took 2 bases from V and 5 from J; bases not matched to a gene: 5. The CDR3 runs 15 residues. CDR1 SNHLY and CDR2 FYNNEI come from the germline V gene. CDR3 DNA sequence: TGTGCCAGCAGTGAACTAGCGGGAGTCGGTGAGACCCAGTACTTC. This sequence encodes CASSELAGVGETQYF.

This clone came up once. The chain has TRBV11-3 and TRBJ2-3; 9 bases fit TRBD1. The CDR3 has 15 residues. The V and J ends lost 4 bases and 4 bases, in that order; junction bases with no gene match: 6. Germline loops: CDR1 SGHNT, CDR2 YENEEA. Written as DNA, the CDR3 is TGTGCCAGCAGCTCTGACAGGGGGATAGCAGATACGCAGTATTTT. This encodes CASSSDRGIADTQYF. The full variable domain, completed using reference TRBV11-3 and TRBJ2-3, is EAGVVQSPRYKIIEKKQPVAFWCNPISGHNTLYWYLQNLGQGPELLIRYENEEAVDDSQLPKDRFSAERLKGVDSTLKIQPAELGDSAVYLCASSSDRGIADTQYFGPGTRLTVL.

CDR3 protein: CASSPLAGGGSGSYNEQFF. As DNA, the CDR3 is TGTGCCAGCAGCCCACTAGCGGGAGGAGGAAGTGGCTCCTACAATGAGCAGTTCTTC. The rearrangement joins TRBV27 to TRBJ2-1; 12 bases are a match to TRBD2. The length of the CDR3 is 19 residues. The J segment lost 0 bases and the V segment lost 6 bases, leaving 12 bases of the junction unmatched. Germline V CDR1 and CDR2: MNHEY, SMNVEV (reference sequence).

V gene TRBV7-8 combines with J gene TRBJ1-5, with TRBD1 as a possible D gene (5 bases). The CDR3 loop spans 17 amino acids. Germline V gives CDR1 SGHVS, CDR2 FQNEAQ. Deletions cut 2 bases from V and 2 bases from J, with 16 bases between. The CDR3 region has the DNA TGTGCCAGCAGCTTACAACTTGGATGGGGGGGCAATCAGCCCCAGCATTTT. Encoded protein: CASSLQLGWGGNQPQHF. The whole variable domain, remainder taken from reference TRBV7-8 and TRBJ1-5, is GAGVSQSPRYKVAKRGQDVALRCDPISGHVSLFWYQQALGQGPEFLTYFQNEAQLDKSGLPSDRFFAERPEGSVSTLKIQRTQQEDSAVYLCASSLQLGWGGNQPQHFGDGTRLSIL.

The chain couples TRBV5-1 to TRBJ2-5, with D tentatively TRBD2 (6 bases). There are 13 residues in the CDR3. The germline V and J ends were trimmed by 0 bases and 5 bases, with 8 bases remaining between them. Germline CDR1 reads SGHRS; CDR2 reads YFSETQ. CDR3 amino acids: CASSLGEAETQYF. CDR3 coding DNA: TGCGCCAGCAGCTTGGGGGAGGCCGAGACCCAGTACTTC.

This clone appeared once. The rearrangement uses TRBV6-6 and TRBJ2-2; D remains unclear. The CDR3 contains 12 residues. Germline values: CDR1 MNHNY, CDR2 SVGAGI (reference sequence). With 6 bases removed from V and 5 bases from J, the gap between germline ends came to 7 bases. The CDR3: CASRERTGELFF. The CDR3, as DNA: TGTGCCAGCAGGGAGAGAACCGGGGAGCTGTTTTTT.

The genes are TRBV7-8 and TRBJ2-1, with 9 bases that match TRBD2. The germline CDR1 and CDR2 sequences are SGHVS and FQNEAQ. V shed 5 bases and J 2 bases; nucleotides not matched to a gene: 4. The CDR3 loop spans 15 amino acids. The CDR3 protein is CASSPTSGPYNEQFF. The CDR3 coding sequence is TGTGCCAGCAGCCCTACTAGCGGGCCCTACAATGAGCAGTTCTTC. The full variable domain, its missing parts supplied by reference TRBV7-8 and TRBJ2-1, is GAGVSQSPRYKVAKRGQDVALRCDPISGHVSLFWYQQALGQGPEFLTYFQNEAQLDKSGLPSDRFFAERPEGSVSTLKIQRTQQEDSAVYLCASSPTSGPYNEQFFGPGTRLTVL.

The chain joins TRBV5-1 to TRBJ2-5, with a possible D match to TRBD2 (6 bases). Trimming took off 0 bases at V and 4 bases at J, with 10 bases between the two ends. The CDR3 totals 14 residues. Germline CDR1 is SGHRS and CDR2 is YFSETQ. The chain's CDR3 is CASSLERAGETQYF. CDR3 bases: TGCGCCAGCAGCTTGGAGCGGGCGGGAGAGACCCAGTACTTC.

The rearrangement uses TRBV9 and TRBJ1-5; 9 bases line up with TRBD1. The V gene's germline CDR1 is SGDLS and CDR2 YYNGEE. CDR3 size: 14 residues. Germline trimming cut 10 bases from V and 2 bases from J; bases unmatched to any gene: 7. The CDR3 reads CAAGWTGGNQPQHF. The CDR3 DNA reads TGTGCCGCCGGGTGGACAGGGGGCAATCAGCCCCAGCATTTT.